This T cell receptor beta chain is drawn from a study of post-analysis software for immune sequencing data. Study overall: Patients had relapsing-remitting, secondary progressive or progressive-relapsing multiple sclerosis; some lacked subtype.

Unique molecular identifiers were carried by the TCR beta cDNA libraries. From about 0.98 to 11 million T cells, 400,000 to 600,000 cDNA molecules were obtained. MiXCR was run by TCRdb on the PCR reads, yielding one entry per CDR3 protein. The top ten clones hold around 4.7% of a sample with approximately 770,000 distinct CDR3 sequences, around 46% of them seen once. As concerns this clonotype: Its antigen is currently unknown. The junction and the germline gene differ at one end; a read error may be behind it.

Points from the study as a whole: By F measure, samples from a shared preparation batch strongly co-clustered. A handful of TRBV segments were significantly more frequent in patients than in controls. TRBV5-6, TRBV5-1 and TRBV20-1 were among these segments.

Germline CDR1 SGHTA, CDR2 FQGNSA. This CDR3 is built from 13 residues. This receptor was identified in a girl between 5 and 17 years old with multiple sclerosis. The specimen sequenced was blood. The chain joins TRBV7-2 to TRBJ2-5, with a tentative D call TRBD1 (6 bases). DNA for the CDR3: TGTGCCAGCAGCTTCGGACAGCAAGAGACCCTGTACTTC. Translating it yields CASSFGQQETLYF.